This T cell receptor beta chain derives from a study of CD8 T cells in ankylosing spondylitis. Library preparation for TCR beta used quantitative 5'-RACE with molecular barcodes. TCRdb analysed the 5' RACE reads with MiXCR anew, one entry per CDR3 protein. The sample includes about 220,000 distinct CDR3 sequences, more than 25% of them seen just once. This clonotype was recorded a few times. Its antigen is not known. Study results and caveats: Relatively scarce in peripheral blood, disease-linked clones were CD8+. There were earlier reports of some motif variants in reactive arthritis synovial fluid and blood. Seemingly characteristic of ankylosing spondylitis blood was a TCR beta motif consisting of about 8 highly homologous variants.

Sequencing was carried out using blood, either unsorted or a sorted T cell fraction (not recorded which). The receptor was isolated from a male donor with ankylosing spondylitis or in good health (not recorded which).

The CDR3 coding sequence is TGCAGTGCTAGAGTCGTTGGGGGATCCTACGAGCAGTACTTC. Protein sequence: CSARVVGGSYEQYF. The chain joins TRBV20-1 to TRBJ2-7; D may correspond to TRBD1 or TRBD2 (5 bases each). The V end was cut by 1 base, the J end by 1 base, with 11 bases between. The CDR3 loop spans 14 amino acids. Per germline, CDR1 DFQATT and CDR2 SNEGSKA (reference sequence).